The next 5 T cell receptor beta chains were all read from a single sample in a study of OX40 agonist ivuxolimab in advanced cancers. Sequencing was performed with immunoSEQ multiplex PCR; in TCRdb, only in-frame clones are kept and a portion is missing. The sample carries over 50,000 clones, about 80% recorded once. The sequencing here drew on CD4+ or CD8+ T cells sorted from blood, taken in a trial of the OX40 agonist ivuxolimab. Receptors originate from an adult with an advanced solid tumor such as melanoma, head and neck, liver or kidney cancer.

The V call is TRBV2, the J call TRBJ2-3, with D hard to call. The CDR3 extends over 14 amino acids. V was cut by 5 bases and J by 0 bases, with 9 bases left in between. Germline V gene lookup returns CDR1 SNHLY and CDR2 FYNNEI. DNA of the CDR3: TGTGCCAGCAGTTCTACCTATAGCACAGATACGCAGTATTTT. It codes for CASSSTYSTDTQYF.

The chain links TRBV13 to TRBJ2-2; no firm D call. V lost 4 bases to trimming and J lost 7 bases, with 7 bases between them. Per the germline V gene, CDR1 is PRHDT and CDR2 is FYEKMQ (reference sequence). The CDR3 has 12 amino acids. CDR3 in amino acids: CASSYEDGELFF. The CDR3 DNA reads TGTGCCAGCAGCTATGAGGACGGGGAGCTGTTTTTT.

CDR3 sequence: CASSGPGTLSTDTQYF. The CDR3 nucleotides read TGTGCCAGCAGCGGCCCCGGGACTTTGAGCACAGATACGCAGTATTTT. The chain is built from TRBV7-6 and TRBJ2-3, with a weak D call TRBD2 (6 bases). The CDR3 extends over 16 amino acids. Germline-derived CDR1 and CDR2 are SGHVS and FNYEAQ. The V end was cut by 5 bases, the J end by 0 bases, with 15 bases between.

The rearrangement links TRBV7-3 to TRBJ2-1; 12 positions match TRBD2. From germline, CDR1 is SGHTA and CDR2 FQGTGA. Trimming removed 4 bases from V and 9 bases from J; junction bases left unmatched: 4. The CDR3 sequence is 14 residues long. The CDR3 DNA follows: TGTGCCAGCAGCTCTAGCGGGGGGGCCTCTGAGCAGTTCTTC. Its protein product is CASSSSGGASEQFF.

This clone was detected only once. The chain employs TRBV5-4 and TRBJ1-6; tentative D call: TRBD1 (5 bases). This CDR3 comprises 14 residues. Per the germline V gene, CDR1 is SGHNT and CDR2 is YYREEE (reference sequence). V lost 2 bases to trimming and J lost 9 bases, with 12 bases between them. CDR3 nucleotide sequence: TGTGCCAGCAGCTTTGACCGGGGCACTTCACCCCTCCACTTT. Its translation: CASSFDRGTSPLHF.